These 32 T cell receptor beta chains originate from one sample sequenced in a study of T-cell reconstitution after alpha-beta-depleted transplantation in children. TCRbeta library preparation incorporated unique molecular identifiers. Via MiXCR, TCRdb re-called the PCR reads, giving one row per CDR3 protein. This sample carries about 510,000 distinct CDR3 sequences, about an eighth of them seen once, and the ten largest clones take 13% to 15%. The starting material was PBMCs, mostly from graft donor cells, obtained 180 days after TCRalphabeta/CD19-depleted stem cell transplant. The receptors originated from a female patient under 10 years old who had a stem cell transplant for aplastic anemia, so the T cells may come from the graft donor.

In nucleotides, the CDR3 is TGCAGTGCTACTCGACAGGGGGCTGGGGGGGCCAACGTCCTGACTTTC. Protein product: CSATRQGAGGANVLTF. The rearrangement uses TRBV20-1 and TRBJ2-6; 10 bases match TRBD1. Germline assignment: CDR1 DFQATT and CDR2 SNEGSKA (reference sequence). CDR3 size: 16 residues. Trimming took 4 bases from V and 4 from J; bases not matched to a gene: 7.

This chain connects TRBV6-2 or TRBV6-3 to TRBJ2-5; possible D gene TRBD1, 7 bases. Trimming stripped 0 bases from V and 4 bases from J, with 12 bases between. In germline, CDR1 is MNHEY, CDR2 SVGEGT. CDR3 length equals 15 residues. The CDR3 sequence is CASSYSAGGRETQYF. The CDR3 DNA reads TGTGCCAGCAGTTACTCCGCAGGGGGGAGAGAGACCCAGTACTTC.

This chain links TRBV20-1 with TRBJ2-1, with 7 bases lining up with TRBD2. The CDR3 is 16 amino acids. Trimming cost V 1 base and J 8 bases; bases outside gene matches: 14. The V gene's germline CDR1 is DFQATT and CDR2 SNEGSKA (reference sequence). The CDR3 nucleotides read TGCAGTGCTAGAGTACTAATGGGCGGGAGAAAGCATGAGCAGTTCTTC. Translating it yields CSARVLMGGRKHEQFF.

This chain uses TRBV12-3 or TRBV12-4 with TRBJ1-5, with D perhaps matching TRBD1 (5 bases). The CDR3 length is 16 residues. Trimming cost V 2 bases and J 2 bases, with 13 bases left between them. CDR3 residues: CASSLLSLGGNQPQHF. DNA for the CDR3: TGTGCCAGCAGTTTACTTTCGTTGGGGGGCAATCAGCCCCAGCATTTT.

This clonotype was observed a few times. The V and J genes are TRBV12-3 or TRBV12-4 and TRBJ1-1; no definite D call. The ends were cut back, 3 bases at V and 7 bases at J, with 9 bases in the middle. The CDR3 consists of 12 residues. The CDR3 loop reads CASSFFEIEAFF. The CDR3 bases are TGTGCCAGCAGTTTTTTCGAGATTGAAGCTTTCTTT.

The chain joins TRBV20-1 to TRBJ2-6; 13 bases are a match to TRBD2. The CDR3 runs to 18 residues. J was trimmed by 3 bases and V by 3 bases; bases with no gene match: 8. Germline CDR1 and CDR2: DFQATT and SNEGSKA (reference sequence). The CDR3 DNA reads as TGCAGTGCTAGCATGACTAGCGGGAGGAGAAGTGGGGCCAACGTCCTGACTTTC. The encoded protein is CSASMTSGRRSGANVLTF.

The CDR3 DNA is TGCGCCAGCAGCCAAAGGTATCCCGGGATAGAGACCCAGTACTTC. Protein sequence: CASSQRYPGIETQYF. The rearrangement links TRBV4-3 to TRBJ2-5; possible D gene TRBD2, 5 bases. V was cut by 2 bases and J by 4 bases, with 14 bases left in between. This CDR3 spans 15 amino acids. Germline assignment: CDR1 LGHNA and CDR2 YSLEER.

The table lists this clonotype with a few counts. The genes are TRBV7-2 and TRBJ2-1; possibly TRBD1 or TRBD2 for D (5 bases each). The CDR3 is 14 amino acids. Germline V CDR1 and CDR2: SGHTA, FQGNSA. With 6 bases removed from V and 2 bases from J, the gap between germline ends came to 11 bases. CDR3 DNA sequence: TGTGCCAGCAGGGGACCCGCCCCCTACAATGAGCAGTTCTTC. As protein: CASRGPAPYNEQFF.

This clonotype was detected many times. V is TRBV12-3 or TRBV12-4 and J is TRBJ2-1, with D uncertain. The CDR3 spans 13 residues. Trimming removed 8 bases at V and 5 bases at J, with 13 bases between. The CDR3 nucleotides are TGTGCCAGCGAGGCCTGGACCCACAATGAGCAGTTCTTC. Its translation is CASEAWTHNEQFF.

This clonotype was seen ten or more times. V gene TRBV6-1 combines with J gene TRBJ2-1; D may be TRBD1 or TRBD2 (6 bases each). V lost 7 bases, J lost 0 bases, and 13 bases lay in between. The CDR3 spans 15 residues. CDR1 is MNHNS and CDR2 is SASEGT in the germline V gene. CDR3 sequence: CASTRGRSSYNEQFF. The DNA for the CDR3 is TGTGCCAGCACCCGGGGGCGGAGCTCCTACAATGAGCAGTTCTTC.

This clonotype appeared many times. V gene TRBV16 combines with J gene TRBJ2-1; D not certain. This CDR3 is 15 amino acids long. Germline assignment: CDR1 KGHSY and CDR2 FQNENV. Trimming removed 4 bases at V and 5 bases at J, with 15 bases between. CDR3 in amino acids: CASSPPGGRNNEQFF. CDR3 coding DNA: TGTGCCAGCAGCCCTCCGGGTGGCAGGAACAATGAGCAGTTCTTC. Drawing the rest from reference TRBV16 and TRBJ2-1, the complete variable domain is GEEVAQTPKHLVRGEGQKAKLYCAPIKGHSYVFWYQQVLKNEFKFLISFQNENVFDETGMPKERFSAKCLPNSPCSLEIQATKLEDSAVYFCASSPPGGRNNEQFFGPGTRLTVL.

The chain is built from TRBV18 and TRBJ1-3, with no clear D. Looked up from germline, CDR1 is KGHSH and CDR2 is LQKENI. The CDR3 is 14 amino acids. V was trimmed by 3 bases and J by 7 bases, leaving 13 bases between them. The CDR3 sequence: CASSPRTRANTIYF. The CDR3 nucleotides are TGTGCCAGCTCACCGAGGACTAGGGCGAACACCATATATTTT.

This clonotype was observed a handful of times. J is TRBJ1-2 and V is TRBV29-1; the D gene is possibly TRBD1 (5 bases). The V gene lost 6 bases and the J gene lost 8 bases, with 16 bases spanning the gap. This CDR3 spans 12 amino acids. Germline CDR1 reads SQVTM; CDR2 reads ANQGSEA. CDR3 bases: TGCAGCGTGGCACAAAGGGGTAGCGGCTACACCTTC. The encoded protein is CSVAQRGSGYTF.

This clonotype was counted between two and nine times. This chain joins TRBV13 and TRBJ2-3, with TRBD2 matching 9 bases. The V and J ends lost 5 bases and 1 base, in that order; junction bases with no gene match: 22. The CDR3 spans 21 residues. Germline CDR1 reads PRHDT; CDR2 reads FYEKMQ (reference sequence). CDR3: CASSLSLGGSGSPRGTDTQYF. The CDR3 DNA is TGTGCCAGCAGCCTCTCCCTGGGCGGTAGCGGGAGTCCCAGGGGCACAGATACGCAGTATTTT.

Note on this clonotype: A much larger clone sits a single nucleotide away, making a read error possible. V and J are TRBV7-3 and TRBJ2-7; D call uncertain. This CDR3 comprises 13 residues. Germline assignment: CDR1 SGHTA and CDR2 FQGTGA. The CDR3: CSSSLQRSYEQYF. The CDR3 coding sequence is TGTTCCAGCAGCTTACAGCGCTCCTACGAGCAGTACTTC.

In its sample, this clonotype was seen a few times. J is TRBJ2-5 and V is TRBV6-1; TRBD2 aligns across 10 bases. The trim removed 6 bases at V and 1 base at J, leaving 5 bases unmatched. The CDR3 contains 15 residues. CDR1 is MNHNS, CDR2 SASEGT, per germline. The CDR3 protein is CASSLIAGGQETQYF. Written as DNA, the CDR3 is TGTGCCAGCAGCCTAATAGCGGGAGGCCAAGAGACCCAGTACTTC.

This chain connects TRBV7-2 to TRBJ1-5; 10 bases agree with TRBD1. From germline, CDR1 is SGHTA and CDR2 FQGNSA. The V and J ends lost 5 bases and 3 bases, in that order; junction bases with no gene match: 10. The CDR3 has 17 residues. The CDR3 region is CASSPLTTGGLNQPQHF. CDR3 in DNA: TGTGCCAGCAGCCCGCTCACGACAGGGGGCCTCAATCAGCCCCAGCATTTT.

This clonotype was observed at least ten times. V gene TRBV18 combines with J gene TRBJ1-2, with D unclear. CDR1 KGHSH and CDR2 LQKENI come from the germline V gene. The V end lost 2 bases, the J end lost 3 bases, and 7 bases lay between the germline ends. The CDR3 consists of 13 residues. As DNA, the CDR3 is TGTGCCAGCTCACCAAGCAAGGACTATGGCTACACCTTC. Protein product: CASSPSKDYGYTF.

The table lists this clonotype with a few counts. J is TRBJ2-3 and V is TRBV20-1; no clear D. The V end was cut by 7 bases, the J end by 1 base, with 6 bases between. CDR3 length equals 11 residues. Germline V gives CDR1 DFQATT, CDR2 SNEGSKA (reference sequence). The CDR3 region is CSGAGTDTQYF. CDR3 in DNA: TGCAGTGGCGCGGGCACAGATACGCAGTATTTT.

The CDR3 sequence: CASSLDPMPGSDTQYF. CDR3 coding DNA: TGTGCCAGCAGCTTAGATCCGATGCCAGGGAGCGATACGCAGTATTTT. This chain links TRBV11-2 with TRBJ2-3; D is perhaps TRBD1 or TRBD2 (5 bases each). Germline CDR1 and CDR2: SGHAT and FQNNGV. V shed 0 bases and J shed 6 bases, with 16 bases lying between them. The CDR3 is 16 residues long.

This clonotype occurred a few times. The V and J genes are TRBV4-2 and TRBJ2-7; TRBD2 agrees at 7 bases. Germline CDR1 reads LGHNA; CDR2 reads YNFKEQ. J gave up 9 bases and V 4 bases, and 6 bases lay outside the gene matches. CDR3 size: 12 residues. For the CDR3, the DNA is TGTGCCAGCAGCCGCGGGAGTGGAGGGCAGTACTTC. Residues: CASSRGSGGQYF.

The chain recombines TRBV6-5 with TRBJ1-3, with unresolved D. Trimming cost V 0 bases and J 0 bases, with 6 bases left between them. This CDR3 spans 15 amino acids. Germline V gene data show CDR1 as MNHEY and CDR2 as SVGAGI. CDR3 amino acids: CASSYSESSGNTIYF. The CDR3 DNA follows: TGTGCCAGCAGTTACTCGGAGAGCTCTGGAAACACCATATATTTT.

This chain connects TRBV2 to TRBJ2-1, with D hard to call. Trimming took 4 bases from V and 3 from J, leaving 7 bases between them. CDR3 length equals 13 residues. Looked up from germline, CDR1 is SNHLY and CDR2 is FYNNEI. This chain's CDR3 is CASSGTVYNEQFF. CDR3 DNA: TGTGCCAGCAGTGGGACGGTCTACAATGAGCAGTTCTTC.

This clonotype was seen only a few times. This chain connects TRBV29-1 to TRBJ1-5; a weak D match, TRBD1 (5 bases). Per germline, CDR1 SQVTM and CDR2 ANQGSEA. This CDR3 has 14 amino acids. Trimming stripped 6 bases from V and 4 bases from J, with 16 bases between. CDR3 DNA sequence: TGCAGCGTAGTGGGACCTGGGCGGAATCAGCCCCAGCATTTT. Encoded protein: CSVVGPGRNQPQHF.

This rearrangement joins TRBV5-1 to TRBJ2-1; 10 positions agree with TRBD2. This CDR3 contains 15 residues. CDR1 is SGHRS, CDR2 YFSETQ, per germline. With V trimmed by 6 bases and J by 9 bases, 12 bases remained unmatched. The CDR3 bases are TGCGCCAGCAAAATTTCAAGCGGGAGGGCCGGTGAGCAGTTCTTC. Protein sequence: CASKISSGRAGEQFF.

V usage is TRBV28 and J usage is TRBJ1-5, with D unresolved. CDR3 size: 14 residues. V was pared by 5 bases and J by 7 bases, with 15 bases between. In germline, CDR1 is MDHEN, CDR2 SYDVKM. Written as DNA, the CDR3 is TGTGCCAGCAGTCTCCCCGCTTCCATCCAGCCCCAGCATTTT. The encoded protein is CASSLPASIQPQHF.

In its sample, this clonotype was seen many times. V usage is TRBV12-3 or TRBV12-4 and J usage is TRBJ2-5, with 8 bases matching TRBD1. After removal of 6 bases from V and 2 bases from J, the junction contained 5 bases not matched to a gene. This CDR3 comprises 14 residues. This CDR3 is CASSFGQGQETQYF. The CDR3, as DNA: TGTGCCAGCAGCTTTGGACAGGGACAAGAGACCCAGTACTTC.

This clonotype was counted many times. V gene TRBV12-3 or TRBV12-4 combines with J gene TRBJ2-7; D remains unclear. Trimming removed 1 base from V and 6 bases from J, with 4 bases in between. The CDR3 runs 11 residues. The CDR3 bases are TGTGCCAGCAGTTTAGGCTCCGAGCAGTACGTC. It yields the protein CASSLGSEQYV.

The V and J genes are TRBV3-1 and TRBJ2-1, with 12 positions matching TRBD2. CDR3 length: 18 amino acids. Germline V gene data show CDR1 as LGHDT and CDR2 as YNNKEL (reference sequence). The V segment lost 10 bases and the J segment 7 bases; nucleotides outside the gene matches: 20. The CDR3 nucleotides are TGTGCCACCTGCCAAGATAACGCTCTAGCGGGGGGGCTGAATGAGCAGTTCTTC. This sequence encodes CATCQDNALAGGLNEQFF.

There are a few counts of this clonotype. The V gene is TRBV15, the J gene TRBJ2-1, with a tentative D call TRBD2 (6 bases). CDR3 length: 17 amino acids. V was cut by 1 base and J by 7 bases, with 20 bases left in between. The germline gives CDR1 LNHNV, CDR2 YYDKDF (reference sequence). The CDR3 coding sequence is TGTGCCACCAGCAGAGCTTCTTTAATCGGGAGTGCGAATGAGCAGTTCTTC. This encodes CATSRASLIGSANEQFF.

The chain employs TRBV28 and TRBJ2-5; 12 bases map to TRBD2. Germline assignment: CDR1 MDHEN and CDR2 SYDVKM. The V and J ends lost 5 bases and 0 bases, in that order; junction bases with no gene match: 1. The length of the CDR3 is 15 residues. The CDR3 sequence is CASSGLAGNQETQYF. CDR3 DNA: TGTGCCAGCAGTGGACTAGCGGGAAACCAAGAGACCCAGTACTTC.

J is TRBJ2-7 and V is TRBV7-2; 7 bases are shared with TRBD1. The CDR3 length is 14 residues. The germline CDR1 and CDR2 sequences are SGHTA and FQGNSA. Losses at the gene ends were 5 bases for V and 2 bases for J; bases not matched to a gene: 6. The CDR3, as DNA: TGTGCCAGCAGCCCGAACAGGGGCGCCTACGAGCAGTACTTC. This codes for CASSPNRGAYEQYF.